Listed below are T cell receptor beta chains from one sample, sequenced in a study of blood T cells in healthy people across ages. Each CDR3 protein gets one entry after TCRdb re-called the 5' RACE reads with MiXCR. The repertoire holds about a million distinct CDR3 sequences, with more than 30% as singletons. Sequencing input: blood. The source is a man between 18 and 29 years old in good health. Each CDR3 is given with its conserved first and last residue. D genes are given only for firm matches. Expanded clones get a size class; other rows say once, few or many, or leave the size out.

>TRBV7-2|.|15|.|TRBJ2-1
TGTGCCAGCAGCTCCGACAGGATAAGTAGCAATGAGCAGTTCTTC
CASSSDRISSNEQFF
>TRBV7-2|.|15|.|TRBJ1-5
TGTGCCAGCAGCTTAACCCGGGACCCCAATCAGCCCCGGCATTTT
CASSLTRDPNQPRHF
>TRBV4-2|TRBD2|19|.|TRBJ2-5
TGTGCCAGCAGCCAAGATTTAAAATGGACTAGCGGGGGAAAAGAGACCCAGTACTTC
CASSQDLKWTSGGKETQYF
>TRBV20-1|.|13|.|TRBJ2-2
TGCAGTGCTCCCAAGGATAACACCGGGGAGCTGTTTTTT
CSAPKDNTGELFF
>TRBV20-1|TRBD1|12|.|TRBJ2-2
TGCAGTGCGGGACAGGGGACCGGGGAGCTGTTTTTT
CSAGQGTGELFF
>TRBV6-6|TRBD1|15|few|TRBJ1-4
TGTGCCAGCAGCCCCCTGACAGGGACTAATGAAAAACTGTTTTTT
CASSPLTGTNEKLFF
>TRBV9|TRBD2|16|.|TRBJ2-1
TGTGCCAGCAGCACCGGGGGGGGTACCTCCTACAATGAGCAGTTCTTC
CASSTGGGTSYNEQFF
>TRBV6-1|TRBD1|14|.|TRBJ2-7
TGTGCCAGCGGAACCGGGACAGGGTCCTACGAGCAGTACTTC
CASGTGTGSYEQYF
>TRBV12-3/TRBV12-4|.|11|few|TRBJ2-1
TGTGCCAGCAGATGGGATAATGAGCAGTTCTTC
CASRWDNEQFF
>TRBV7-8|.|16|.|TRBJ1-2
TGTGCCAGCAGCTTAGGTACCGGGACCTCTAACTATGGCTACACCTTC
CASSLGTGTSNYGYTF
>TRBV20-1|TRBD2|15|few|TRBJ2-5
TGCAGTGCGCCGAAGCGGACTAGCGGGGAAGAGACCCAGTACTTC
CSAPKRTSGEETQYF
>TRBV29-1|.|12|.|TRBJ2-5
TGCAGCGTTGGGGTGGAACAAGAGACCCAGTACTTC
CSVGVEQETQYF
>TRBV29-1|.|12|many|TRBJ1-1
TGCAGCGTTGGTGGGCTCAACACTGAAGCTTTCTTT
CSVGGLNTEAFF
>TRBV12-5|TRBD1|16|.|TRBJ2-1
TGTGCTAGTGGTCTTCGGACAGGGGTCTCCTACAATGAGCAGTTCTTC
CASGLRTGVSYNEQFF
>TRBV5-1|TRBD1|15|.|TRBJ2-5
TGCGCCAGCAGCCAGTCGGGGACAGGGGATGAGACCCAGTACTTC
CASSQSGTGDETQYF
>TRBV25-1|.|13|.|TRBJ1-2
TGTGCCAGCAGCCAGGCTGGGCTATATGGCTACACCTTC
CASSQAGLYGYTF
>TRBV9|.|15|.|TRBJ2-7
TGTGCCAGCAGCCCACGAGAGAAGGGTTACAATGAGCAGTACTTC
CASSPREKGYNEQYF
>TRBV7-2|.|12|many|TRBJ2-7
TGTGCCAGCAGCTCCGTGGGGTACGAGCAGTACTTC
CASSSVGYEQYF
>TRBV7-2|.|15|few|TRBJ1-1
TGTGCCAGCAGCTTTACAGGGCCGGTGTCCACTGAAGCTTTCTTT
CASSFTGPVSTEAFF
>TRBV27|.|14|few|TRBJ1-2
TGTGCCAGCAGTCAAGACCAGGGGAACTATGGCTACACCTTC
CASSQDQGNYGYTF
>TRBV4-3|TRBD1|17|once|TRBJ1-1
TGCGCCAGCGGCCAAGGGATTGACAGGGAGGGGAACACTGAAGCTTTCTTT
CASGQGIDREGNTEAFF
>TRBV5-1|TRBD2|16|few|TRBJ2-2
TGCGCCAGCAGCTCTGGACTAGCCTTGAACACCGGGGAGCTGTTTTTT
CASSSGLALNTGELFF